A selection of T cell receptor beta chains follows, all from one sample in a study of blood T cell repertoires in COVID-19. Assay used: immunoSEQ multiplex PCR; TCRdb lists only in-frame clones, some missing. The sample contains about 500,000 clones, about 91% of which appear only once. The sequenced material came from peripheral blood. The receptors here all came from a man aged 18 to 30 with COVID-19, enrolled during active disease. The CDR3 runs from the conserved cysteine through the conserved F or W. Each record gives: V gene, CDR3 protein.

>TRBV12-3/TRBV12-4
CAVGTSAYEQYF
>TRBV12-5
CASGLLDRANTEAFF
>TRBV3-1/TRBV3-2
CASSQDGDSGGPYEQYF
>TRBV12-3/TRBV12-4
CASSSRGYTEAFF
>TRBV19
CASSASSASPIYEQYF
>TRBV15
CATSEGGQETQYF
>TRBV4-1
CASSSGYNEQFF
>TRBV20-1
CSASGTSPYEQYF
>TRBV6-6
CASSYGIGRFTDTQYF
>TRBV19
CASSNERQGAHSPLHF
>TRBV19
CASSTDSQETQYF
>TRBV9
CASSASISGSSYEQYF
>TRBV7-8
CASSLGWRGGLETQYF
>TRBV5-1
CASSWTASGSYEQYF
>TRBV28
CASSRGGRGNIQYF
>TRBV11-3
CASSPGLAGAEQFF
>TRBV7-9
CASSLAGTAYEQYF
>TRBV5-6
CASSLGTGYGEKLFF
>TRBV28
CASSQRGDSPLHF
>TRBV10-2
CASSDWQGAHNEQFF
>TRBV2
CASSARSRTLHF
>TRBV6-1
CASSARQGYGNQPQHF
>TRBV2
CASSEQFGGTGELFF
>TRBV10-1
CASSESGGGSTDTQYF
>TRBV6-1
CASSEPQGGWNEQFF
>TRBV7-9
CASSPQYEQYF
>TRBV5-6
CASSLRYAGRYYEQYF
>TRBV27
CASMFAGGLNTEAFF
>TRBV3-1/TRBV3-2
CASSPSGGDADTQYF
>TRBV5-1
CASVPPVGTDTQYF
>TRBV6-5
CASSLDSYSNQPQHF
>TRBV18
CASSQGEVMNTEAFF
>TRBV19
CASSADSFTGELFF
>TRBV12-3/TRBV12-4
CASRTGDYGYTF
>TRBV5-8
CASSPGGSGQETQYF
>TRBV9
CASSDSPTGVGTGELFF
>TRBV2
CASRPGTGGISVYGYTF
>TRBV29-1
CSVEDRVGTGGYEQYF
>TRBV6-5
CASSSPKGLAREQFF
>TRBV5-4
CASSPPGQGYEQYF
>TRBV6-5
CASLEGGYSNQPQHF
>TRBV2
CASGGQGNNQPQHF
>TRBV4-1
CASSQAQSYEQYF
>TRBV24-1
CATSDPRLAGGGNEQFF
>TRBV4-1
CASSPWGQGRSDEQFF
>TRBV7-9
CASSLGQPPPYNEQFF
>TRBV28
CASSPGVRFNEKLFF
>TRBV6-5
CASSSQLAGSYNEQFF
>TRBV3-1/TRBV3-2
CASSQVKGAEAFF
>TRBV5-1
CASSLRTDQETQYF
>TRBV7-9
CASSTGGTGGQPQHF